The entry that follows covers one T cell receptor beta chain sequence. This specimen belongs to a study of T cells in Graves' hyperthyroidism and ophthalmopathy. The overall study: Peripheral blood draws took place at initial diagnosis, ahead of any treatment.

Diagnoses were established using clinical symptoms, serum thyroxine and TRAb, thyroid ultrasound and orbital computed tomography. It was 10 ml of fresh peripheral blood that supplied the PBMCs. Trimming took 5 bases from V and 5 from J, leaving 12 bases between them. This CDR3 region has 13 residues. The germline V gene has CDR1 LNHDA and CDR2 SQIVND (reference sequence). It was RNA transcripts that yielded the amplified TCR beta CDR3 regions. An initial round of RT-PCR targeting the TCR CDR3 relied on the HTBI primer set. TCRdb ran MiXCR on the multiplex PCR reads and lists one entry per CDR3 protein. This table holds hundreds of thousands of distinct CDR3 sequences, 20% to 25% found once.

This clonotype was sampled from a man aged 25 to 40 with Graves' ophthalmopathy. The chain combines TRBV19 with TRBJ1-1; D uncertain. Sequenced: blood. CDR3 sequence reads: CASSLRSGTEAFF. The CDR3 nucleotides read TGTGCCAGTAGTCTCAGGTCCGGGACTGAAGCTTTCTTT.